A selection of T cell receptor beta chains follows, all from one sample in a study of blood T cell repertoires in COVID-19. Some clones are missing from TCRdb's copy, which holds only in-frame ones; the method was immunoSEQ multiplex PCR. The table has hundreds of thousands of clones, more than 80% seen once; the top ten hold 2% to 3%. Sequencing was carried out using PBMCs or T cells enriched from blood (not recorded which). The receptors shown here come from a woman between 18 and 30 years old who had recovered from COVID-19. Both conserved end residues are part of each CDR3. A D gene is named only where the DNA matches it firmly.

.	TRBJ2-1	TRBV6-1	CASSEIRGQVAPPTYNEQFF
.	TRBJ1-1	TRBV6-5	CASSYGQGWTEAFF
TRBD1	TRBJ1-5	TRBV6-4	CATLDRDFQPQHF
.	TRBJ2-1	TRBV23-1	CASSRLGGLGDEQFF
TRBD1	TRBJ2-3	TRBV6-5	CASSSTGAVTDTQYF
TRBD1	TRBJ2-7	TRBV4-1	CASSLRTGSSYEQYF
.	TRBJ2-1	TRBV7-2	CASSLELPNEQFF
.	TRBJ2-3	TRBV9	CASSQGRKEPDTQYF
.	TRBJ1-1	TRBV6-5	CASRRGSNTEAFF
.	TRBJ1-2	TRBV10-3	CAIRDIDGYTF
.	TRBJ1-2	TRBV2	CASSESQSYTF
.	TRBJ1-2	TRBV12-3/TRBV12-4	CASTLGGEHGYTF